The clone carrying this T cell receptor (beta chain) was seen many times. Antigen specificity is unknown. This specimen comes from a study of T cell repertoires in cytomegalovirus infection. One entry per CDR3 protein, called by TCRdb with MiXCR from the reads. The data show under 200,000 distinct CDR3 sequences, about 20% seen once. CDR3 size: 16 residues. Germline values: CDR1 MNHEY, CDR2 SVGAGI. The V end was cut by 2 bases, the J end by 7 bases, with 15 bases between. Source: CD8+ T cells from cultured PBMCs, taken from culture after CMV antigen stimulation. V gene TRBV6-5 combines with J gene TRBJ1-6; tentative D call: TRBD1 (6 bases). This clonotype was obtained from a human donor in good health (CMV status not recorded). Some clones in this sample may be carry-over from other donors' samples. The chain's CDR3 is CASSYAIGQLNSPLHF. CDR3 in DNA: TGTGCCAGCAGTTACGCAATTGGACAGCTCAATTCACCCCTCCACTTT.